Here is one TCR beta chain with its context. Its antigen is currently unknown. Per germline, CDR1 MNHEY and CDR2 SVGAGI. Trimming removed 8 bases from V and 1 base from J, with 11 bases in between. CDR3 length equals 13 residues. The data belong to a study of beta chain features in type 1 diabetes. Study details: What patients shared with healthy donors was a similar profile of age, gender and cell yields.

Sequencing targeted expressed TCRB transcripts, as all isolated RNA had been reverse transcribed. Profiling relied on immunoSEQ multiplex PCR, and the TCRdb table lists in-frame clones only, not all of them. The sample carries around 260,000 clones, 24% recorded once. The study, taken as a whole, reports: Type 1 diabetes patients had fewer VDJ junction insertions and more deletions. Shortening that was moderate but significant affected the TCRB CDR3s of Type 1 diabetes patients in all four CD4+ subsets.

The origin of this receptor is a woman aged 25 to 39 with type 1 diabetes. The sequenced material came from naive CD4+ T cells from blood. This sequence joins TRBV6-5 and TRBJ1-1; D not certain. The CDR3 coding sequence is TGTGCCAGCTCCCCCCGAGAGAACACTGAAGCTTTCTTT. Residues: CASSPRENTEAFF.